The present T cell receptor (beta chain) was sequenced within a study of post-analysis software for immune sequencing data. Study-wide background: Secondary progressive, relapsing-remitting and progressive-relapsing multiple sclerosis were among the included disease courses.

Unique molecular identifiers featured in each of the TCR beta cDNA libraries. T cells, roughly 0.95 to 10 million of them, yielded about 500,000 cDNA molecules. MiXCR, run by TCRdb on the PCR reads, gives a single entry per CDR3 protein. The sample carries 800,000 to 950,000 distinct CDR3 sequences, 53% recorded once. This CDR3 is built from 13 residues. Trimming removed 0 bases from V and 7 bases from J, with 7 bases in between. A note on this clonotype: The antigen is not known.

Study-wide findings and caveats: Comparison of patients with controls showed 4 to 6 TRBV segments more frequent in patients, TRBV5-6, TRBV5-1 and TRBV20-1 among them. When compared against controls, multiple sclerosis patients showed significantly lower normalized Chao1 diversity. Samples prepared in the same batch strongly co-clustered by F measure.

This receptor was obtained from a girl aged 10 to 17 with multiple sclerosis. The V call is TRBV12-3 or TRBV12-4, the J call TRBJ1-5; no clear D gene. What was sequenced was blood. The CDR3 region has the DNA TGTGCCAGCAGTTTAGCGCTGACCCAGCCCCAGCATTTT. Amino acid sequence: CASSLALTQPQHF.